Sequencing of this T cell receptor (beta chain) was carried out in a study of OX40 agonist ivuxolimab in advanced cancers. For the study in its entirety: The costimulatory receptor OX40 (CD134) was targeted by ivuxolimab, a fully human IgG2 agonistic monoclonal antibody. In the dose-escalation cohort, roughly four fifths of patients were male, and the mean age was roughly 60 years, with a range of about 23 to 90. The monotherapy dose-escalation portion (N of about 52 patients) of the phase I ivuxolimab trial is reported in the paper. The point of sequencing TCRbeta in the periphery was to test whether ivuxolimab changed TCR sequence diversity and drove clonal T-cell expansion. Partial responses occurred in three dose-escalation patients: two with cutaneous melanoma and one with hepatocellular carcinoma. Patients were allowed to have had prior anti-PD-1, anti-PD-L1 or anti-CTLA-4 therapy, and around 40% of the dose-escalation patients had previously received checkpoint inhibitors. Intravenous ivuxolimab was administered to patients every 2 weeks at six dose levels: 0.01, 0.1, 0.3, 1.5, 3 and 10 mg/kg. Of the roughly 51 patients in dose escalation, about 20 had hepatocellular carcinoma, some 15 had melanoma, 9 had renal cell carcinoma and 9 had head and neck cancer. The paper's findings and limits, for the study overall: In partial responders in the 0.1-3.0 mg/kg groups, normalized peripheral clonal expansion was found to be among the lowest, especially among CD8+ T cells. Antigen specificity was not determined for the clonally expanded peripheral T cells. After ivuxolimab, more expanded clones were found on average in CD8+ T cells than in CD4+ T cells. Low levels of normalized T-cell clonal expansion were also seen in some nonresponding patients. At doses of 0.1 to 3.0 mg/kg, clonal expansion of both CD4+ and CD8+ blood T cells was observed from baseline to week 6.

This clone appeared once. No cognate antigen has been identified for it. Within one base of it there is no much larger clone, and no base qualities were kept. The trial excluded patients who had a history of autoimmune disease or were on systemic immunosuppression. Peripheral blood for TCR sequencing was collected from all dose cohorts at baseline, on cycle 4 day 1, and on cycle 7 day 1. Samples were obtained from an open-label, multicenter, first-in-human phase I dose-escalation trial of ivuxolimab. Adults with locally advanced or metastatic melanoma, renal cell carcinoma, hepatocellular carcinoma or head and neck squamous cell carcinoma were enrolled in the trial. Before TCR sequencing, CD4+ T cells and CD8+ T cells from peripheral blood were sorted into separate populations. The trim is 0 bases for V and 2 bases for J, with a gap of 11 bases between the germline ends. In the germline V gene (reference sequence), CDR1 corresponds to SGHNT and CDR2 to YYREEE. CDR3 length: 15 amino acids, cysteine to phenylalanine. The only DNA kept is the CDR3, 45 bases in frame from the first base.

Genomic DNA was isolated from the sorted cells so that the TCRbeta CDR3 region could be sequenced. The immunoSEQ Assay was used for sequencing of TCRbeta CDR3 regions. Not all clones reach the TCRdb copy of this immuneACCESS table, which keeps in-frame sequences only. Checked studies attribute under half of the gap to unresolved V genes and leave the rest unexplained. The sample yields 65,000 to 90,000 clones; more than 85% were counted once. About 2.5% of the sample lies in the top ten. This receptor was obtained from an adult with an advanced solid tumor such as melanoma, head and neck, liver or kidney cancer. The sample was CD4+ or CD8+ T cells sorted from blood, taken in a trial of the OX40 agonist ivuxolimab. The chain uses TRBV5-4 and TRBJ1-1, with the D gene too uncertain to name. The DNA reads TGTGCCAGCAGCTTGGGTAGCAGGCTTAACACTGAAGCTTTCTTT. Its protein is CASSLGSRLNTEAFF.